This T cell receptor (beta chain) was profiled in a study of cytomegalovirus exposure and HLA in healthy donors. With regard to this clone: Antigen unknown.

This CDR3 has 12 amino acids. Germline V gene sequence: CDR1 SGHKS, CDR2 YYEKEE (reference sequence). The ends were cut back, 2 bases at V and 13 bases at J, with 15 bases in the middle. General observations from the study: Information on immune exposure was restricted to one variable (CMV serostatus).

The PCR made use of 60 Vbeta and 13 Jbeta primers. Using immunoSEQ multiplex PCR, the repertoire was profiled, and TCRdb retains in-frame clones only, with some absent. The table shows 150,000 to 200,000 clones, with about 80% occurring only once. This rearrangement joins TRBV5-5 to TRBJ2-5, with a possible D match to TRBD1 (7 bases). Sequencing was carried out using PBMCs. This receptor was taken from a woman in her thirties or forties in good health and CMV-seronegative. The CDR3 loop is CASSFSGGGRYF. The DNA for the CDR3 is TGTGCCAGCAGCTTTTCAGGGGGAGGTAGGTACTTC. The full variable domain, its missing parts supplied by reference TRBV5-5 and TRBJ2-5, is DAGVTQSPTHLIKTRGQQVTLRCSPISGHKSVSWYQQVLGQGPQFIFQYYEKEERGRGNFPDRFSARQFPNYSSELNVNALLLGDSALYLCASSFSGGGRYFGPGTRLLVL.